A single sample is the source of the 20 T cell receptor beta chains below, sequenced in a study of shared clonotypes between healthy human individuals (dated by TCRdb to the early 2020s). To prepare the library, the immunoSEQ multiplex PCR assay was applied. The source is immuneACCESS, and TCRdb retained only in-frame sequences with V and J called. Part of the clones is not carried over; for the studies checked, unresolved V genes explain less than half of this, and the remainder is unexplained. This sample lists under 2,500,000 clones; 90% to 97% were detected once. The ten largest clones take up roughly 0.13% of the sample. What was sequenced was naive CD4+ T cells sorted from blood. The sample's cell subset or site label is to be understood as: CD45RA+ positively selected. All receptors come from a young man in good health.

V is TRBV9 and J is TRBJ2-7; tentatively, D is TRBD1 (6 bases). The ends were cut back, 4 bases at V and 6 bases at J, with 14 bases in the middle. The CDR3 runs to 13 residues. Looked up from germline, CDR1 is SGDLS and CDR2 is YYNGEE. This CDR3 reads CASSPRTEPEQYF. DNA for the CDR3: TGTGCCAGCAGCCCCCGGACAGAGCCCGAGCAGTACTTC.

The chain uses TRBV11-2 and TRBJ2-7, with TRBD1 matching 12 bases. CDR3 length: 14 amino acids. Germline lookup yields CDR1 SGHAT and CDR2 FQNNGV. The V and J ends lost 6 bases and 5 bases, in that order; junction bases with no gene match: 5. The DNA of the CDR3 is TGTGCCAGCAGGGGGACAGGGGGCCAAAACGAGCAGTACTTC. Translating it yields CASRGTGGQNEQYF.

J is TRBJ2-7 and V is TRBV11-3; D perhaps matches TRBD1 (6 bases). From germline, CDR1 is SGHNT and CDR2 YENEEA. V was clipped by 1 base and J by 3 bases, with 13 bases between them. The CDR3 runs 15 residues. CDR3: CASSLGAGVNYEQYF. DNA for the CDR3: TGTGCCAGCAGCTTAGGGGCAGGGGTGAACTACGAGCAGTACTTC.

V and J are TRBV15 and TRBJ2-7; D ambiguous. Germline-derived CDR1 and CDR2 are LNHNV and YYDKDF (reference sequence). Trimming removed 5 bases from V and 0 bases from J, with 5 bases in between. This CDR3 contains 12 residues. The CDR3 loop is CATSGSSYEQYF. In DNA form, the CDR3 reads TGTGCCACCAGCGGTAGCTCCTACGAGCAGTACTTC.

Written as DNA, the CDR3 is TGTGCCAGCAGCTTAGCCTTAAATACGCAGTATTTT. It encodes CASSLALNTQYF. The genes are TRBV7-8 and TRBJ2-3, with D hard to call. The CDR3 has 12 residues. Germline V gene sequence: CDR1 SGHVS, CDR2 FQNEAQ. V shed 0 bases and J shed 7 bases, with 5 bases lying between them.

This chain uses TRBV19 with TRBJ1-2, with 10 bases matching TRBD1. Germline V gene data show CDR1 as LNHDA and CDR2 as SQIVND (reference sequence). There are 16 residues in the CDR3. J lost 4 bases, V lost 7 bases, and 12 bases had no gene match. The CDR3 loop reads CASTALGTGVSYGYTF. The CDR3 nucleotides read TGTGCCAGTACCGCACTAGGGACAGGGGTGTCCTATGGCTACACCTTC.

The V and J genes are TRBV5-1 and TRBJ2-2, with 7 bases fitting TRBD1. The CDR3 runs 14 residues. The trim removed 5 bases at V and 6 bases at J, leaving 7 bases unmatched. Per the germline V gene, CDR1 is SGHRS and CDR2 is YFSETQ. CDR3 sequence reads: CASREKQGAGELFF. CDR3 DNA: TGCGCCAGCAGGGAGAAGCAGGGGGCCGGGGAGCTGTTTTTT.

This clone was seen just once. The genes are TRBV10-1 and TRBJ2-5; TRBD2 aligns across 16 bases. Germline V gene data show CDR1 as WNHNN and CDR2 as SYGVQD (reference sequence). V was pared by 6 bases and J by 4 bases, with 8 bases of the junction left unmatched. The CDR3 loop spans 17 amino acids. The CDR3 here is CASRTGTSGRAGETQYF. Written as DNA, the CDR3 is TGCGCCAGCAGAACCGGGACTAGCGGGAGGGCCGGAGAGACCCAGTACTTC.

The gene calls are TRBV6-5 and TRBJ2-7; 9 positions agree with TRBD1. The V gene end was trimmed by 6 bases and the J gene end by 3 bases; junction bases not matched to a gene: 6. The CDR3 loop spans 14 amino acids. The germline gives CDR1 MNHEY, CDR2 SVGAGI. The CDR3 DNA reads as TGTGCCAGCAGGTTGGGACAGGGCCTCTACGAGCAGTACTTC. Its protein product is CASRLGQGLYEQYF.

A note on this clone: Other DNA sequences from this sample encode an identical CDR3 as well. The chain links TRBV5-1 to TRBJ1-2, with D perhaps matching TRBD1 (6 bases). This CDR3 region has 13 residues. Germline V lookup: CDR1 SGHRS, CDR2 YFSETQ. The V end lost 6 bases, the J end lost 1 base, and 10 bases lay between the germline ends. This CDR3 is CASTPDSNYGYTF. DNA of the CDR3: TGCGCCAGCACCCCGGACAGTAACTATGGCTACACCTTC.

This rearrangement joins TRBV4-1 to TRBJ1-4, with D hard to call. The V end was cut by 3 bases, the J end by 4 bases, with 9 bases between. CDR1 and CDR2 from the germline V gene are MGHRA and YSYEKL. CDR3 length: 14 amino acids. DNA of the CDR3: TGCGCCAGCAGCCAGTTCGGGGTTAATGAAAAACTGTTTTTT. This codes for CASSQFGVNEKLFF.

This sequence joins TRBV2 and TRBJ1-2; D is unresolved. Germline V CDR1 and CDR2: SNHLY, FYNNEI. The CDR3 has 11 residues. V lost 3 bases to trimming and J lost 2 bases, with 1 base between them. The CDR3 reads CASSDNYGYTF. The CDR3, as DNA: TGTGCCAGCAGTGACAACTATGGCTACACCTTC.

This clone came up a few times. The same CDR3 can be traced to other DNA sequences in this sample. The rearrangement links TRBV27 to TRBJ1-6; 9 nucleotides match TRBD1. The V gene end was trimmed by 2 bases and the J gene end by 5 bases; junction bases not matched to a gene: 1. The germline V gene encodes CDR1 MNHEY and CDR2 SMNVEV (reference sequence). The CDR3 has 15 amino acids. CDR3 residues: CASSLGTGNNSPLHF. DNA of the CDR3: TGTGCCAGCAGTTTAGGGACAGGGAATAATTCACCCCTCCACTTT.

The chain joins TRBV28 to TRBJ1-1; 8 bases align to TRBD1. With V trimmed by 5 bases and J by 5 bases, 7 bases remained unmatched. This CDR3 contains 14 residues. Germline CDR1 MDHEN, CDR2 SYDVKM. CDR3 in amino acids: CASSVGQGGTEAFF. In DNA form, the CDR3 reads TGTGCCAGCAGTGTCGGACAGGGTGGTACTGAAGCTTTCTTT. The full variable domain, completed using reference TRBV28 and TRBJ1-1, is DVKVTQSSRYLVKRTGEKVFLECVQDMDHENMFWYRQDPGLGLRLIYFSYDVKMKEKGDIPEGYSVSREKKERFSLILESASTNQTSMYLCASSVGQGGTEAFFGQGTRLTVV.

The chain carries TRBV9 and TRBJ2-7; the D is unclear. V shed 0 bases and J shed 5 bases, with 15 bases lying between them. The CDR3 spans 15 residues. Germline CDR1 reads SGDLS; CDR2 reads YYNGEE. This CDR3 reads CASSVADARPHEQYF. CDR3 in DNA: TGTGCCAGCAGCGTAGCGGACGCAAGGCCTCACGAGCAGTACTTC. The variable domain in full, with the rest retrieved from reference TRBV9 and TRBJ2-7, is DSGVTQTPKHLITATGQRVTLRCSPRSGDLSVYWYQQSLDQGLQFLIQYYNGEERAKGNILERFSAQQFPDLHSELNLSSLELGDSALYFCASSVADARPHEQYFGPGTRLTVT.

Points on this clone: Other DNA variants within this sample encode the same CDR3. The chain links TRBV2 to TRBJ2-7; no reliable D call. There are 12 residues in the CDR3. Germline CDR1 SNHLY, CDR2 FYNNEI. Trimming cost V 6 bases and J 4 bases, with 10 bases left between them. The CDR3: CASSPLGYEQYF. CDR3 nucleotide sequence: TGTGCCAGCAGCCCCTTGGGTTACGAGCAGTACTTC.

CDR3 protein: CASSSFREQYF. The DNA for the CDR3 is TGTGCCAGCAGTTCCTTTCGGGAGCAGTACTTC. The rearrangement uses TRBV6-5 and TRBJ2-7; D is ambiguous. The ends were cut back, 4 bases at V and 7 bases at J, with 8 bases in the middle. Germline lookup yields CDR1 MNHEY and CDR2 SVGAGI. This CDR3 comprises 11 residues.

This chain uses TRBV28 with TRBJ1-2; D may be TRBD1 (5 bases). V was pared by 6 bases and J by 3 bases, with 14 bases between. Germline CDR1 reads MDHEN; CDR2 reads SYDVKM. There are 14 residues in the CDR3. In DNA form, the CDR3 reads TGTGCCAGCAGCCGCCCCTCGGGGGACTATGGCTACACCTTC. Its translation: CASSRPSGDYGYTF.

CDR3 DNA: TGTGCCAGCAGTGAATTCCTAGCCCAAGAGACCCAGTACTTC. This encodes CASSEFLAQETQYF. The J gene is TRBJ2-5, the V gene TRBV25-1, with D perhaps matching TRBD2 (5 bases). This CDR3 region has 14 residues. Trimming took off 1 base at V and 1 base at J, with 7 bases between the two ends. Germline V gives CDR1 MGHDK, CDR2 SYGVNS. Drawing the rest from reference TRBV25-1 and TRBJ2-5, the complete variable domain is EADIYQTPRYLVIGTGKKITLECSQTMGHDKMYWYQQDPGMELHLIHYSYGVNSTEKGDLSSESTVSRIRTEHFPLTLESARPSHTSQYLCASSEFLAQETQYFGPGTRLLVL.

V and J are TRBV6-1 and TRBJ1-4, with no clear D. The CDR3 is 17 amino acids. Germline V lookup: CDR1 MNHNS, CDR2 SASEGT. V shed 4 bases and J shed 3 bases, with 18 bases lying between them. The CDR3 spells CASSVAGPKGSNEKLFF. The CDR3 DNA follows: TGTGCCAGCAGTGTGGCCGGGCCAAAGGGATCTAATGAAAAACTGTTTTTT.